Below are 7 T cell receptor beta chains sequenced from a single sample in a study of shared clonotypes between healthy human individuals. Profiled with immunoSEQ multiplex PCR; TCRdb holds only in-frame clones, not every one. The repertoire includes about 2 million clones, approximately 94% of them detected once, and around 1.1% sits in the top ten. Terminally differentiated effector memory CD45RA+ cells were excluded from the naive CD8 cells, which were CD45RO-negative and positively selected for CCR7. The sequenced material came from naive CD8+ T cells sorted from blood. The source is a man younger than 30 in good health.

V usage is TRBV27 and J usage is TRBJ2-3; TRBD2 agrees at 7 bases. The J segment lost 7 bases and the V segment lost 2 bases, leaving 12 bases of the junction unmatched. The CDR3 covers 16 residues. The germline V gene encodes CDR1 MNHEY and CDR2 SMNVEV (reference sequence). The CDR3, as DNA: TGTGCCAGCAGTTTAAATGGGAGGGCCGGCCCCCATACGCAGTATTTT. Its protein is CASSLNGRAGPHTQYF.

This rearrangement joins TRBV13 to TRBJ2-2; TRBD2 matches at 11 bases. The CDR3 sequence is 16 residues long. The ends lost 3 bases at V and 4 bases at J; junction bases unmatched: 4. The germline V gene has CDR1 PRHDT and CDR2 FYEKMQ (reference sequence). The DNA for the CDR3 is TGTGCCAGCAGCTTCTGGCTAGCGGGGGGCACCGGGGAGCTGTTTTTT. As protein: CASSFWLAGGTGELFF.

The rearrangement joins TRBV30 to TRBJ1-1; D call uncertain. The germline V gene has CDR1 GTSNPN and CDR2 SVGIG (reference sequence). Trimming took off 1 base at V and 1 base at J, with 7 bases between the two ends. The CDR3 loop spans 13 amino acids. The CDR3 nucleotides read TGTGCCTGGAGTGGTGGTGAGAACACTGAAGCTTTCTTT. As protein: CAWSGGENTEAFF.

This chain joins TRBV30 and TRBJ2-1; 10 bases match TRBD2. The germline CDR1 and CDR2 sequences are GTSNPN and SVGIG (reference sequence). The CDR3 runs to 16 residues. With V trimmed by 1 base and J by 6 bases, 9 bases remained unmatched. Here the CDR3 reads CAWSGSLAGVFNEQFF. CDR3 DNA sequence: TGTGCCTGGAGTGGCTCCCTAGCGGGAGTTTTCAATGAGCAGTTCTTC. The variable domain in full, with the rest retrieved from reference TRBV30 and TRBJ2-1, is SQTIHQWPATLVQPVGSPLSLECTVEGTSNPNLYWYRQAAGRGLQLLFYSVGIGQISSEVPQNLSASRPQDRQFILSSKKLLLSDSGFYLCAWSGSLAGVFNEQFFGPGTRLTVL.

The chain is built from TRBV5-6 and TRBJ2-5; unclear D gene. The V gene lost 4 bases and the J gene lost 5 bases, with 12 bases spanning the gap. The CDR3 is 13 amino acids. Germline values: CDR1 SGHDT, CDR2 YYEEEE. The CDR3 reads CASSLGIIETQYF. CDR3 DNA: TGTGCCAGCAGCCTAGGGATCATCGAGACCCAGTACTTC.

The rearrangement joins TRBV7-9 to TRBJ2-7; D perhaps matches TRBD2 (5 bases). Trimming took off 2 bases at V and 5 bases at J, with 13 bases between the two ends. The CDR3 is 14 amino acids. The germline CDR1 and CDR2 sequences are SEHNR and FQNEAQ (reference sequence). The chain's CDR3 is CASSLSTRVDEQYF. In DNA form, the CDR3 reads TGTGCCAGCAGCTTAAGTACGCGGGTTGACGAGCAGTACTTC.

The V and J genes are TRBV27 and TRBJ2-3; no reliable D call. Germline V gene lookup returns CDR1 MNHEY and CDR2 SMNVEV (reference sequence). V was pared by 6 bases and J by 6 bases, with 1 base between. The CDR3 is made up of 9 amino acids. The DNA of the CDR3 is TGTGCCAGCAGGGATACGCAGTATTTT. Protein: CASRDTQYF.